The following is a TCR beta chain sequence with its context. As yet, its antigen is unknown. The sample comes from a study of cytomegalovirus exposure and HLA in healthy donors. Study-level background: In a later analysis, it was reported that the roughly 130 validation repertoires had been produced on the same platform as the roughly 700 repertoires belonging to the first cohort. Study findings and constraints: In vitro testing confirmed a few CMV-associated chains as specific for CMV antigens. Cytomegalovirus association was assigned to about 150 TCR beta chains.

The donors were part of the roughly 120-subject validation cohort, which stood apart from the approximately 630-subject first cohort. Looked up from germline, CDR1 is SGHRS and CDR2 is YFSETQ. Trimming removed 2 bases at V and 5 bases at J, with 13 bases between. The CDR3 runs to 15 residues. Profiling relied on immunoSEQ multiplex PCR, and the TCRdb table lists in-frame clones only, not all of them. In the table there are about 180,000 clones, 86% of which are singletons. This clonotype was sampled from a man younger than 35 in good health and CMV-seropositive. The chain has TRBV5-1 and TRBJ2-2, with a weak D call TRBD1 (6 bases). Sequences were obtained from PBMCs. CDR3 DNA sequence: TGCGCCAGCAGCTTACCCCAGGGGAATACCGGGGAGCTGTTTTTT. Encoded protein: CASSLPQGNTGELFF.